What follows are 30 T cell receptor beta chains derived from one specimen sequenced in a study of beta chain features in type 1 diabetes. Study-level results: In every one of the four CD4+ subsets, TCRB CDR3s were moderately but significantly shorter in Type 1 diabetes patients.

The antigens these receptors bind are not known. All of the isolated RNA was reverse transcribed, so expressed TCRB transcripts were sequenced. The protocol was immunoSEQ multiplex PCR, while the TCRdb copy is restricted to in-frame clones and leaves out a portion. This sample yields some 350,000 clones, of which approximately 13% are seen a single time; roughly 0.015% belongs to the top ten. The source material was naive CD4+ T cells from blood. These receptors all come from a woman under 30 with type 1 diabetes.

The CDR3 is CASSLLSWGPATYEQYF. The CDR3 bases are TGTGCCAGCAGCCTCCTCTCATGGGGGCCCGCGACCTACGAGCAGTACTTC. The chain joins TRBV28 to TRBJ2-7; maybe TRBD1 (6 bases). The CDR3 spans 17 residues. The germline gives CDR1 MDHEN, CDR2 SYDVKM. The V and J ends lost 6 bases and 2 bases respectively, with 23 bases between them.

This chain joins TRBV7-2 and TRBJ2-7; TRBD2 aligns across 7 bases. Per germline, CDR1 SGHTA and CDR2 FQGNSA. CDR3 length equals 15 residues. Germline trimming cut 1 base from V and 5 bases from J; bases unmatched to any gene: 8. CDR3 sequence (DNA): TGTGCCAGCAGCTTAGTGGGCGGGAGTAGGAACGAGCAGTACTTC. Its protein product is CASSLVGGSRNEQYF.

This clone was observed a handful of times. This chain joins TRBV7-9 and TRBJ2-3; D possibly corresponds to TRBD2 (6 bases). Germline CDR1 SEHNR, CDR2 FQNEAQ (reference sequence). The CDR3 extends over 17 amino acids. Trimming removed 5 bases at V and 3 bases at J, with 21 bases between. The CDR3 DNA follows: TGTGCCAGCAGCCCCCCGGTCGGGGGAGGATTGACAGATACGCAGTATTTT. This sequence encodes CASSPPVGGGLTDTQYF.

This clone appeared a few times. This CDR3 is also generated by other DNA sequences in the sample. The rearrangement links TRBV30 to TRBJ1-5; D ambiguous. This CDR3 is 13 amino acids long. The V gene's germline CDR1 is GTSNPN and CDR2 SVGIG (reference sequence). The V gene lost 3 bases and the J gene lost 2 bases, with 8 bases spanning the gap. CDR3 residues: CAWSAGGNQPQHF. CDR3 coding DNA: TGTGCCTGGAGCGCGGGAGGCAATCAGCCCCAGCATTTT.

This clone occurred a few times. The chain employs TRBV6-5 and TRBJ1-2; the D gene is possibly TRBD1 (6 bases). This CDR3 is built from 12 residues. Germline V gives CDR1 MNHEY, CDR2 SVGAGI. Trimming left V 5 bases short and J 7 bases short, with 11 bases between. The CDR3 bases are TGTGCCAGCAGTCAACAGGGTCGTGGCTACACCTTC. Its protein is CASSQQGRGYTF.

The V gene is TRBV2, the J gene TRBJ2-2, with TRBD1 as a possible D gene (6 bases). V was pared by 2 bases and J by 6 bases, with 22 bases between. CDR1 and CDR2 from the germline V gene are SNHLY and FYNNEI. CDR3 length equals 18 residues. The CDR3 region is CASSEKGLFRGGAGELFF. The CDR3 DNA reads TGTGCCAGCAGTGAAAAAGGGCTCTTCAGGGGTGGGGCCGGGGAGCTGTTTTTT. Full variable domain (outside the CDR3, taken from reference TRBV2 and TRBJ2-2): EPEVTQTPSHQVTQMGQEVILRCVPISNHLYFYWYRQILGQKVEFLVSFYNNEISEKSEIFDDQFSVERPDGSNFTLKIRSTKLEDSAMYFCASSEKGLFRGGAGELFFGEGSRLTVL.

The chain joins TRBV30 to TRBJ1-1; D is possibly TRBD1 (5 bases). V lost 2 bases and J lost 0, with 13 bases in between. Germline lookup yields CDR1 GTSNPN and CDR2 SVGIG (reference sequence). The length of the CDR3 is 15 residues. In DNA, the CDR3 is TGTGCCTGGAGTCCTCCGGGACTTATGAACACTGAAGCTTTCTTT. The encoded protein is CAWSPPGLMNTEAFF.

This clone has only a few counts. CDR3 sequence: CASSSRGAGGRNEQFF. The CDR3 coding sequence is TGTGCCAGCAGTTCCCGGGGGGCGGGAGGAAGAAATGAGCAGTTCTTC. V gene TRBV28 combines with J gene TRBJ2-1; 8 bases agree with TRBD2. CDR3 length: 16 residues. Unmatched junction bases numbered 12, after V lost 4 bases and J lost 7 bases. Germline V gene sequence: CDR1 MDHEN, CDR2 SYDVKM.

This chain joins TRBV5-1 and TRBJ2-5; tentative D call: TRBD1 (5 bases). Trimming cost V 3 bases and J 2 bases, with 11 bases left between them. CDR1 and CDR2 (germline): SGHRS, YFSETQ. The CDR3 is 14 amino acids. The CDR3 region has the DNA TGCGCCAGCAGCTCACCAGGGTGGCAAGAGACCCAGTACTTC. Protein sequence: CASSSPGWQETQYF.

This clone has only a few counts. The chain joins TRBV11-1 to TRBJ2-5; the D is unclear. Germline values: CDR1 SGHAT, CDR2 FQDESV (reference sequence). Trimming took 0 bases from V and 1 from J, leaving 9 bases between them. The CDR3 totals 15 residues. CDR3 coding DNA: TGTGCCAGCAGCTTAGCGGGCTCCCTCCAAGAGACCCAGTACTTC. Residues: CASSLAGSLQETQYF.

This clone appeared a few times. The genes are TRBV7-9 and TRBJ2-5; D is unresolved. Looked up from germline, CDR1 is SEHNR and CDR2 is FQNEAQ (reference sequence). This CDR3 contains 13 residues. V was shortened by 0 bases and J by 7 bases, with 9 bases between the two germline ends. The DNA of the CDR3 is TGTGCCAGCAGCTTAGCGGCGGCCTGGACCCAGTACTTC. Its protein product is CASSLAAAWTQYF.

This clone was recorded a few times. This chain uses TRBV5-4 with TRBJ2-1; weak D call: TRBD1 (5 bases). CDR3 length: 13 amino acids. In germline, CDR1 is SGHNT, CDR2 YYREEE (reference sequence). Trimming stripped 0 bases from V and 7 bases from J, with 8 bases between. The CDR3 DNA follows: TGTGCCAGCAGCTTGGCGAAGGGGAATGAGCAGTTCTTC. It yields the protein CASSLAKGNEQFF.

The V call is TRBV7-2, the J call TRBJ2-7; D remains unclear. V was cut by 1 base and J by 1 base, with 8 bases left in between. Germline V gene data show CDR1 as SGHTA and CDR2 as FQGNSA. The CDR3 is made up of 14 amino acids. The CDR3 DNA sequence: TGTGCCAGCAGCTTAGGGTCTAGATCCTACGAGCAGTACTTC. Protein: CASSLGSRSYEQYF.

This chain connects TRBV18 to TRBJ2-7; TRBD1 matches 9 bases. V trimming: 6 bases; J trimming: 6 bases; junction bases outside the gene matches: 9. This CDR3 is 14 amino acids long. Germline values: CDR1 KGHSH, CDR2 LQKENI. CDR3 sequence (DNA): TGTGCCAGCTCCCCGGGACAGGGTGCAGGCGAGCAGTACGTC. Translated, it gives CASSPGQGAGEQYV.

In its sample, this clone was seen a few times. The chain is built from TRBV27 and TRBJ1-2; 8 bases match TRBD1. The CDR3 is 13 amino acids. The V segment lost 7 bases and the J segment 3 bases; nucleotides outside the gene matches: 4. CDR1 and CDR2 (germline): MNHEY, SMNVEV (reference sequence). The CDR3 spells CASKDRVDYGYTF. CDR3 nucleotides: TGTGCCAGCAAGGACAGGGTTGACTATGGCTACACCTTC.

The rearrangement uses TRBV4-3 and TRBJ2-5, with no clear D. This CDR3 is built from 15 residues. Trimming took 2 bases from V and 2 from J, leaving 12 bases between them. From germline, CDR1 is LGHNA and CDR2 YSLEER. The CDR3 nucleotides read TGCGCCAGCAGCCAATCTCCCCGTATACAAGAGACCCAGTACTTC. This encodes CASSQSPRIQETQYF.

V usage is TRBV5-4 and J usage is TRBJ2-5; 9 bases are a match to TRBD1. V was pared by 0 bases and J by 1 base, with 1 base of the junction left unmatched. This CDR3 region has 15 residues. Germline CDR1 is SGHNT and CDR2 is YYREEE (reference sequence). The CDR3 sequence: CASSLGTGVQETQYF. In DNA, the CDR3 is TGTGCCAGCAGCTTGGGGACAGGGGTCCAAGAGACCCAGTACTTC.

This clone appeared a few times. The chain links TRBV7-9 to TRBJ1-2; tentative D call: TRBD1 (5 bases). This CDR3 spans 12 amino acids. Germline assignment: CDR1 SEHNR and CDR2 FQNEAQ (reference sequence). V gave up 7 bases and J gave up 6 bases, with 12 bases separating them. The CDR3, as DNA: TGTGCCAGCATAAGGGAGGGGAATGGCTACACCTTC. Protein sequence: CASIREGNGYTF.

Of note for this clone: At the DNA level, this CDR3 is encoded by other sequences in the same sample as well. The chain links TRBV7-2 to TRBJ2-6; D not certain. V lost 2 bases and J 4 bases, leaving 9 bases between the germline ends. The CDR3 totals 15 residues. CDR1 and CDR2 from the germline V gene are SGHTA and FQGNSA. Written as DNA, the CDR3 is TGTGCCAGCAGCTTACGAGGATCAGGGGCCAACGTCCTGACTTTC. Translation gives CASSLRGSGANVLTF. The full variable domain, in which reference TRBV7-2 and TRBJ2-6 provide the parts outside the CDR3, is GAGVSQSPSNKVTEKGKDVELRCDPISGHTALYWYRQSLGQGLEFLIYFQGNSAPDKSGLPSDRFSAERTGGSVSTLTIQRTQQEDSAVYLCASSLRGSGANVLTFGAGSRLTVL.

The chain joins TRBV11-1 to TRBJ2-7; 10 bases fit TRBD2. The CDR3 sequence is 15 residues long. CDR1 is SGHAT and CDR2 is FQDESV in the germline V gene (reference sequence). J lost 3 bases, V lost 1 base, and 3 bases had no gene match. CDR3 residues: CASSLVLAGSYEQYF. In DNA, the CDR3 is TGTGCCAGCAGCTTAGTACTAGCGGGAAGCTACGAGCAGTACTTC.

J is TRBJ1-1 and V is TRBV20-1; D is undetermined. Germline V lookup: CDR1 DFQATT, CDR2 SNEGSKA (reference sequence). This CDR3 comprises 10 residues. Deletions cut 3 bases from V and 7 bases from J, with 6 bases between. CDR3: CSASMSEAFF. In DNA, the CDR3 is TGCAGTGCTAGCATGAGTGAAGCTTTCTTT.

The sample holds a few counts of this clone. The chain recombines TRBV28 with TRBJ2-7; 7 positions match TRBD1. This CDR3 is built from 19 residues. J lost 5 bases, V lost 4 bases, and 23 bases had no gene match. Germline V gives CDR1 MDHEN, CDR2 SYDVKM. The CDR3 DNA is TGTGCCAGCAGTTCGACCCTACAGGGGAACCCACCCCAATCAAACGAGCAGTACTTC. Amino acid sequence: CASSSTLQGNPPQSNEQYF.

This rearrangement joins TRBV27 to TRBJ2-5; 7 nucleotides match TRBD2. The junction had 6 bases not matched to a gene; V was cut back by 4 bases and J by 4 bases. The CDR3 loop spans 14 amino acids. Germline CDR1 is MNHEY and CDR2 is SMNVEV (reference sequence). The CDR3 sequence is CASSSRGLRETQYF. The CDR3 nucleotides read TGTGCCAGCAGTTCTAGGGGACTAAGAGAGACCCAGTACTTC.

The chain combines TRBV6-5 with TRBJ1-2; D might be TRBD1 (5 bases). Per germline, CDR1 MNHEY and CDR2 SVGAGI. The CDR3 extends over 15 amino acids. V lost 0 bases, J lost 7 bases, and 15 bases lay in between. The CDR3 DNA reads as TGTGCCAGCAGTTACTCGAGTGTCAGGGTTGGTGGCTACACCTTC. As protein: CASSYSSVRVGGYTF.

The table lists this clone with a few counts. The J gene is TRBJ2-3, the V gene TRBV29-1, with TRBD2 matching over 9 bases. The ends lost 4 bases at V and 5 bases at J; junction bases unmatched: 13. CDR1 and CDR2 from the germline V gene are SQVTM and ANQGSEA. The CDR3 loop spans 16 amino acids. This CDR3 is CSVGLAVILAGDTQYF. DNA for the CDR3: TGCAGCGTTGGACTAGCGGTAATACTTGCGGGAGATACGCAGTATTTT.

The chain has TRBV4-1 and TRBJ2-1; 12 positions agree with TRBD2. Germline CDR1 is MGHRA and CDR2 is YSYEKL. J was trimmed by 5 bases and V by 1 base; bases with no gene match: 6. The CDR3 has 17 amino acids. CDR3 bases: TGCGCCAGCAGCCAAGCTCCTAGCGGGAGGGGGAACAATGAGCAGTTCTTC. Translated: CASSQAPSGRGNNEQFF.

This clone has only a few counts. This chain joins TRBV28 and TRBJ2-5; 8 bases fit TRBD1. Trimming at V came to 7 bases and at J to 1 base, leaving 8 bases not matched to a gene. Germline CDR1 MDHEN, CDR2 SYDVKM. The CDR3 is 15 residues long. The CDR3 sequence is CASNTRGTGQETQYF. The DNA of the CDR3 is TGTGCCAGCAACACGCGCGGGACAGGCCAAGAGACCCAGTACTTC.

This clone was found a few times. The gene calls are TRBV9 and TRBJ2-7; 13 positions agree with TRBD2. V gave up 7 bases and J gave up 6 bases; unmatched junction bases: 7. CDR3 length equals 14 residues. Germline values: CDR1 SGDLS, CDR2 YYNGEE. The CDR3 loop is CASELTSGRCEQYV. CDR3 nucleotide sequence: TGTGCCAGCGAGCTGACTAGCGGGAGGTGCGAGCAGTACGTC.

The chain has TRBV9 and TRBJ1-1; D not resolved. V lost 5 bases to trimming and J lost 6 bases, with 17 bases between them. Per germline, CDR1 SGDLS and CDR2 YYNGEE. CDR3 length: 14 residues. The CDR3 loop is CASSPQPVTPEAFF. The CDR3 DNA follows: TGTGCCAGCAGTCCCCAACCGGTCACCCCTGAAGCTTTCTTT.

This sequence joins TRBV29-1 and TRBJ1-1, with 10 nucleotides matching TRBD1. The CDR3 extends over 13 amino acids. From germline, CDR1 is SQVTM and CDR2 ANQGSEA. V lost 7 bases, J lost 5 bases, and 7 bases stayed unmatched. CDR3 DNA sequence: TGCAGCGGAACCGGGACAGGGGAAACTGAAGCTTTCTTT. Translating it yields CSGTGTGETEAFF.